The rows below give T cell receptor beta chains drawn from one sample of a study of blood T cell repertoires in COVID-19. Repertoires were generated with immunoSEQ multiplex PCR, while TCRdb's copy carries only in-frame clones and drops some. This sample has about 170,000 clones; less than 85% occur once, and the top ten carry under 4%. Sequenced input: peripheral blood. The source of these receptors is a human donor with acute or convalescent COVID-19. The donor label of this sample is uncertain. Both conserved end residues are part of each CDR3. The D gene is left open where the match is weak. Clone size, where shown, is once, few, many, or a class for clones that have expanded.

abundance,v_gene,d_gene,j_gene,CDR3nt,CDR3aa
.,TRBV18,.,TRBJ1-3,TGTGCCAGCACCCCCGGGGTTACCTCTGGAAACACCATATATTTT,CASTPGVTSGNTIYF
.,TRBV27,.,TRBJ1-1,TGTGCCAGCAGGACTCAGGGGAAGGGGAGAACTGAAGCTTTCTTT,CASRTQGKGRTEAFF
.,TRBV19,TRBD1,TRBJ1-6,TGTGCCACCACGACAGGGGTGAATTCACCCCTCCACTTT,CATTTGVNSPLHF
.,TRBV2,TRBD2,TRBJ2-5,TGTGCCAGCAGAGCGACTAGCGGGGTTGGAGAGACCCAGTACTTC,CASRATSGVGETQYF
.,TRBV6-5,TRBD1,TRBJ1-2,TGTGCCAGCAGTTTCTCAACCGGGACAGCTAACTATGGCTACACCTTC,CASSFSTGTANYGYTF
.,TRBV13,.,TRBJ1-4,TGTGCCAGCAGCAGGGTGTTCCTGGGGAGTTCTAATGAAAAACTGTTTTTT,CASSRVFLGSSNEKLFF
.,TRBV2,.,TRBJ2-3,TGTGCCAGCAGTGTAGGGGGGGCGAGCACAGATACGCAGTATTTT,CASSVGGASTDTQYF
.,TRBV18,TRBD2,TRBJ2-1,TGTGCCAGCTCACCACCGGGACTAGCGGGAGACAATGAGCAGTTCTTC,CASSPPGLAGDNEQFF
.,TRBV5-4,TRBD2,TRBJ2-7,TGTGCCAGCAGCTTGGACCTAGCGGGGGAAATTTACGAGCAGTACTTC,CASSLDLAGEIYEQYF
.,TRBV30,.,TRBJ1-6,TGTGCCTGGAGAGGTACCGGACTAATCCACTTT,CAWRGTGLIHF
.,TRBV6-2/TRBV6-3,TRBD2,TRBJ2-3,TGTGCCAGCAGTTACTCCTTCCGGAGCGGGGGGGCTGGAGATACGCAGTATTTT,CASSYSFRSGGAGDTQYF
many,TRBV5-5,.,TRBJ1-5,TGTGCCAGCAGCTTGGAATCCGGGGTGGCCGGTCAGCCCCAGCATTTT,CASSLESGVAGQPQHF
.,TRBV6-1,.,TRBJ1-5,TGTGCCAGCAGTGAAGCGCGGGGTACGGGGCCCCAGCATTTT,CASSEARGTGPQHF
.,TRBV29-1,TRBD1,TRBJ1-1,TGCAGCGTCTCCAAGGGGGCCAGTCGCACTGAAGCTTTCTTT,CSVSKGASRTEAFF
few,TRBV12-3/TRBV12-4,TRBD1,TRBJ1-1,TGTGCCAGCAGTAGACAGGGAGACACTGAAGCTTTCTTT,CASSRQGDTEAFF
.,TRBV7-2,TRBD1,TRBJ1-3,TGTGCCAGCAGCCCTAAGGGACAGTTCGGAAACACCATATATTTT,CASSPKGQFGNTIYF
.,TRBV5-5,TRBD2,TRBJ2-5,TGTGCCAGCAGCTCGGGACTAGCTCGGGAAGAGACCCAGTACTTC,CASSSGLAREETQYF
once,TRBV20-1,.,TRBJ2-7,TGCAGTGCTAGTACAGCCTACGAGCAGTACTTC,CSASTAYEQYF
once,TRBV27,.,TRBJ1-6,TGTGCCAGCAGTTCCCCCCAGTCCTATAATTCACCCCTCCACTTT,CASSSPQSYNSPLHF
.,TRBV11-3,.,TRBJ2-3,TGTGCCAGCAGCTTAGATTCGGGGGGCAGGGCGGATACGCAGTATTTT,CASSLDSGGRADTQYF
.,TRBV19,.,TRBJ1-4,TGTGCCAGTAGTATCTCCGGGACTAATGAAAAACTGTTTTTT,CASSISGTNEKLFF
.,TRBV15,TRBD1,TRBJ2-7,TGTGCCACCAGCGGGGACAGGGGGTACGAGCAGTACTTC,CATSGDRGYEQYF
.,TRBV5-5,TRBD1,TRBJ2-1,TGTGCCAGCAGCTTAATGTCGGGCAGGGGACAGGGGGAGTTCTTC,CASSLMSGRGQGEFF
.,TRBV5-1,.,TRBJ2-5,TGCGCCAGCAGCTTGGGGGGCTTGGAGACCCAGTACTTC,CASSLGGLETQYF
.,TRBV15,.,TRBJ2-5,TGTGCCACCAGCAGAGATGGGAGCCGCGAGACCCAGTACTTC,CATSRDGSRETQYF
.,TRBV5-1,TRBD1,TRBJ1-6,TGCGCCAGCAGCTTGGCCCCAGGGGGCAGGGGCGCATCCTATAATTCACCCCTCCACTTT,CASSLAPGGRGASYNSPLHF
once,TRBV7-9,.,TRBJ1-6,TGTGCCAGCAGCTTAGCTGGGGCAGGAAATAATTCACCCCTCCACTTT,CASSLAGAGNNSPLHF
.,TRBV7-2,.,TRBJ1-1,TGTGCCAGCAGCTTAAATGGCCAGGGGGCTTTCTTT,CASSLNGQGAFF
.,TRBV7-6,.,TRBJ2-3,TGTGCCAGCAGCGCCGCGGGGCCTCAGGGCACAGATACGCAGTATTTT,CASSAAGPQGTDTQYF
.,TRBV6-5,.,TRBJ1-6,TGTGCCAGCAGTCCCCAGGGTATAGTTTCACCCCTCCACTTT,CASSPQGIVSPLHF
.,TRBV11-3,TRBD1,TRBJ2-5,TGTGCCAGCAGCCTCGGGACAGGGAGAGAGACCCAGTACTTC,CASSLGTGRETQYF
.,TRBV14,.,TRBJ1-1,TGTGCCAGCAGCCAGTGGGGCAGCACTGAAGCTTTCTTT,CASSQWGSTEAFF
.,TRBV4-1,.,TRBJ1-2,TGCGCCAGCAGCCAAGGCTTCGGTCGGGGGTCTAACTATGGCTACACCTTC,CASSQGFGRGSNYGYTF
.,TRBV9,TRBD1,TRBJ1-1,TGTGCCAGCAGCCCAAGACAGGGGGAAGGTGACACTGAAGCTTTCTTT,CASSPRQGEGDTEAFF
.,TRBV4-3,TRBD2,TRBJ2-1,TGCGCCAGCAGCCAAGCGGGACTAGCGGGGGGGCCCCCCTACAATGAGCAGTTCTTC,CASSQAGLAGGPPYNEQFF